This record looks at one T cell receptor beta chain sequence and its context. The data were obtained in a study of cytotoxic CD8 clonotypes in ibrutinib-treated CLL. Only in-frame clones appear in the TCRdb table, and some are missing; sequencing was by immunoSEQ multiplex PCR. This table holds approximately 100,000 clones, 55% to 75% found once. V was pared by 1 base and J by 7 bases, with 4 bases of the junction left unmatched. Germline-derived CDR1 and CDR2 are SNHLY and FYNNEI. This CDR3 is 14 amino acids long. This clonotype was obtained from a human donor with chronic lymphocytic leukemia. This chain links TRBV2 with TRBJ1-2; 9 bases line up with TRBD1. The sample consisted of PBMCs, taken after 24 months of ibrutinib treatment. The CDR3 DNA reads TGTGCCAGCAGTGAAGAGGGACAGGGTGTTGGCTACACCTTC. This translates into CASSEEGQGVGYTF.